Below, 23 T cell receptor beta chains from the same sample are listed, as sequenced in a study of shared clonotypes between healthy human individuals. Measured with immunoSEQ multiplex PCR; TCRdb has only the in-frame clones, and not every one. There are about 1.1 million clones in the sample; approximately 80% occur only once, and roughly 0.56% lies in the top ten. The sample was memory CD4+ T cells from PBMCs. Subset of the sample: CD45RA-negative fraction. These receptors all stem from a young man in good health. Some clones in this sample may be carry-over from other donors' samples.

This chain joins TRBV28 and TRBJ2-7; the match to TRBD2 covers 9 bases. J gave up 3 bases and V 7 bases, and 7 bases lay outside the gene matches. Germline lookup yields CDR1 MDHEN and CDR2 SYDVKM. The CDR3 spans 14 residues. This CDR3 reads CASTVTSGSYEQYF. The CDR3 DNA follows: TGTGCCAGCACTGTGACTAGCGGAAGCTACGAGCAGTACTTC.

Comment on this clone: A read error may account for a junction end that differs from germline. This chain links TRBV20-1 with TRBJ2-7, with 7 bases identical to TRBD1. This CDR3 has 11 residues. The germline CDR1 and CDR2 sequences are DFQATT and SNEGSKA (reference sequence). CDR3 in amino acids: CSARSQGELNF. Here the CDR3 DNA reads TGCAGTGCTAGGAGCCAGGGGGAGTTGAACTTC.

This clone was observed a handful of times. This sequence joins TRBV27 and TRBJ2-6; D remains ambiguous. Trimming removed 8 bases at V and 3 bases at J, with 17 bases between. Per germline, CDR1 MNHEY and CDR2 SMNVEV (reference sequence). This CDR3 comprises 16 residues. CDR3 nucleotides: TGTGCCAGCGGACGGGCGGATGGGAATGGGGCCAACGTCCTGACTTTC. It encodes CASGRADGNGANVLTF.

The V and J genes are TRBV5-6 and TRBJ2-3; D remains ambiguous. CDR1 is SGHDT, CDR2 YYEEEE, per germline. Trimming took off 4 bases at V and 3 bases at J, with 6 bases between the two ends. This CDR3 spans 12 amino acids. CDR3 sequence (DNA): TGTGCCAGCAGCCGAAGGACAGATACGCAGTATTTT. This encodes CASSRRTDTQYF.

The chain has TRBV4-2 and TRBJ2-2; maybe TRBD2 (7 bases). V lost 0 bases, J lost 4 bases, and 12 bases lay in between. This CDR3 region has 16 residues. Per germline, CDR1 LGHNA and CDR2 YNFKEQ. CDR3 sequence reads: CASSQDPGGGTGELFF. CDR3 nucleotide sequence: TGTGCCAGCAGCCAAGATCCGGGGGGCGGCACCGGGGAGCTGTTTTTT.

As concerns this clone: A much larger clone sits a single nucleotide away, making a read error possible. The chain links TRBV7-2 to TRBJ1-3; D remains unclear. Trimming cost V 7 bases and J 0 bases, with 4 bases left between them. There are 12 residues in the CDR3. The germline gives CDR1 SGHTA, CDR2 FQGNSA. The CDR3 reads CASKNSGNTIYF. As DNA, the CDR3 is TGTGCCAGCAAAAACTCTGGAAACACCATATATTTT. The whole variable domain, remainder taken from reference TRBV7-2 and TRBJ1-3, is GAGVSQSPSNKVTEKGKDVELRCDPISGHTALYWYRQSLGQGLEFLIYFQGNSAPDKSGLPSDRFSAERTGGSVSTLTIQRTQQEDSAVYLCASKNSGNTIYFGEGSWLTVV.

The table lists this clone with a few counts. The V gene is TRBV7-6, the J gene TRBJ2-3, with 7 bases identical to TRBD2. This CDR3 spans 15 amino acids. Germline CDR1 reads SGHVS; CDR2 reads FNYEAQ. J was trimmed by 4 bases and V by 5 bases; bases with no gene match: 9. The CDR3 loop is CASSPRGGDPDTQYF. The CDR3 coding sequence is TGTGCCAGCAGCCCCCGGGGAGGGGACCCAGATACGCAGTATTTT.

The chain employs TRBV21-1 and TRBJ1-5. TRBV21-1 is assigned pseudogene status. The CDR3 loop spans 17 amino acids. As DNA, the CDR3 is TGTGCCAGCAGCACCAAATCGAGGGAGTCGAGCAATCAGCCCCAGCATTTT. Translating gives CASSTKSRESSNQPQHF.

In its sample, this clone was seen a few times. The chain carries TRBV11-3 and TRBJ2-2; D remains ambiguous. Germline CDR1 and CDR2: SGHNT and YENEEA. Trimming removed 5 bases from V and 1 base from J, with 8 bases in between. This CDR3 has 14 residues. CDR3 residues: CASSAQVNTGELFF. The CDR3 DNA reads as TGTGCCAGCAGCGCGCAAGTGAACACCGGGGAGCTGTTTTTT. The full variable domain, rest sourced from reference TRBV11-3 and TRBJ2-2, is EAGVVQSPRYKIIEKKQPVAFWCNPISGHNTLYWYLQNLGQGPELLIRYENEEAVDDSQLPKDRFSAERLKGVDSTLKIQPAELGDSAVYLCASSAQVNTGELFFGEGSRLTVL.

To note about this clone: Other DNA sequences of this sample code for an identical CDR3. The rearrangement joins TRBV6-5 to TRBJ2-1, with TRBD2 matching 13 bases. CDR1 MNHEY and CDR2 SVGAGI come from the germline V gene. CDR3 size: 15 residues. V dropped 4 bases and J dropped 5; count of bases not matched to a gene: 2. The CDR3 is CASSSGLAGDNEQFF. CDR3 nucleotide sequence: TGTGCCAGCAGTTCAGGACTAGCGGGGGACAATGAGCAGTTCTTC.

As to this clone: This CDR3 is also generated by other DNA sequences in the sample. V is TRBV28 and J is TRBJ2-1, with TRBD2 matching 13 bases. The germline CDR1 and CDR2 sequences are MDHEN and SYDVKM. The CDR3 is 15 amino acids. Losses at the gene ends were 6 bases for V and 7 bases for J; bases not matched to a gene: 6. CDR3 amino acids: CASSRTSGSRNEQFF. In DNA, the CDR3 is TGTGCCAGCAGCCGGACTAGCGGGAGTCGTAATGAGCAGTTCTTC.

The gene calls are TRBV7-3 and TRBJ2-1; D uncertain. CDR1 is SGHTA, CDR2 FQGTGA, per germline. This CDR3 is built from 14 residues. Trimming took off 2 bases at V and 8 bases at J, with 13 bases between the two ends. This chain's CDR3 is CASSLLSSPHEQFF. CDR3 in DNA: TGTGCCAGCAGCTTATTATCCAGCCCCCATGAGCAGTTCTTC.

J is TRBJ2-1 and V is TRBV7-9; TRBD1 matches 8 bases. J lost 9 bases, V lost 0 bases, and 4 bases had no gene match. CDR1 is SEHNR and CDR2 is FQNEAQ in the germline V gene (reference sequence). The CDR3 runs 14 residues. CDR3 DNA sequence: TGTGCCAGCAGCTTAGCGTCAGGGGGCATTGAGCAGTTCTTC. This translates into CASSLASGGIEQFF.

The gene calls are TRBV13 and TRBJ2-5; the match to TRBD1 covers 7 bases. CDR1 PRHDT and CDR2 FYEKMQ come from the germline V gene (reference sequence). V dropped 1 base and J dropped 5; count of bases not matched to a gene: 1. The CDR3 totals 13 residues. For the CDR3, the DNA is TGTGCCAGCAGCTTAGACAGGGGTGAGACCCAGTACTTC. This sequence encodes CASSLDRGETQYF. Looking up the rest from reference TRBV13 and TRBJ2-5 gives the full variable domain: AAGVIQSPRHLIKEKRETATLKCYPIPRHDTVYWYQQGPGQDPQFLISFYEKMQSDKGSIPDRFSAQQFSDYHSELNMSSLELGDSALYFCASSLDRGETQYFGPGTRLLVL.

The chain links TRBV28 to TRBJ2-6; D unclear. Germline CDR1 MDHEN, CDR2 SYDVKM. The CDR3 runs 14 residues. V was pared by 10 bases and J by 4 bases, with 14 bases between. The CDR3: CATNTGRGANVLTF. CDR3 nucleotides: TGTGCCACTAACACTGGCCGAGGGGCCAACGTCCTGACTTTC.

This clone was detected once. The chain carries TRBV19 and TRBJ2-3; D possibly corresponds to TRBD1 (6 bases). Trimming removed 5 bases at V and 0 bases at J, with 12 bases between. Germline V gene data show CDR1 as LNHDA and CDR2 as SQIVND (reference sequence). This CDR3 spans 15 amino acids. CDR3 sequence: CASSVRQDSTDTQYF. CDR3 in DNA: TGTGCCAGTAGTGTAAGACAGGATAGCACAGATACGCAGTATTTT.

The chain couples TRBV7-2 to TRBJ1-5, with D uncertain. Trimming pared 2 bases from V and 5 bases from J, leaving 7 bases between. The CDR3 extends over 13 amino acids. Germline loops: CDR1 SGHTA, CDR2 FQGNSA. The CDR3, as DNA: TGTGCCAGCAGCTTAAATCGGGATCAGCCCCAGCATTTT. Protein: CASSLNRDQPQHF.

The chain carries TRBV7-9 and TRBJ2-5, with 9 bases lining up with TRBD2. Per the germline V gene, CDR1 is SEHNR and CDR2 is FQNEAQ (reference sequence). V dropped 5 bases and J dropped 0; count of bases not matched to a gene: 10. This CDR3 is 17 amino acids long. CDR3 sequence (DNA): TGTGCCAGCAGCCCAAGGAGGATAGCGGGAGACCAAGAGACCCAGTACTTC. This codes for CASSPRRIAGDQETQYF. The full variable domain, in which reference TRBV7-9 and TRBJ2-5 provide the parts outside the CDR3, is DTGVSQNPRHKITKRGQNVTFRCDPISEHNRLYWYRQTLGQGPEFLTYFQNEAQLEKSRLLSDRFSAERPKGSFSTLEIQRTEQGDSAMYLCASSPRRIAGDQETQYFGPGTRLLVL.

The rearrangement joins TRBV21-1 to TRBJ1-4; TRBD1, the D gene given by the table, was not confirmed from the DNA. TRBV21-1 has pseudogene status. The CDR3 contains 14 residues. The CDR3 here is CASSRGQGDEKLFF. CDR3 bases: TGTGCCAGCAGCAGGGGACAGGGTGATGAAAAACTGTTTTTT.

The chain carries TRBV7-9 and TRBJ1-1; D ambiguous. Trimming pared 2 bases from V and 5 bases from J, leaving 12 bases between. This CDR3 comprises 14 residues. CDR1 and CDR2 (germline): SEHNR, FQNEAQ (reference sequence). CDR3 bases: TGTGCCAGCAGCTTAAGGGTCGCGAAGACTGAAGCTTTCTTT. Translated: CASSLRVAKTEAFF.

The chain uses TRBV28 and TRBJ2-3; TRBD1 aligns across 9 bases. V was clipped by 4 bases and J by 1 base; unmatched bases: 6. The length of the CDR3 is 16 residues. Germline V lookup: CDR1 MDHEN, CDR2 SYDVKM. The CDR3 DNA is TGTGCCAGCAGTTCCCGGACAGGGGTTGGCACAGATACGCAGTATTTT. Its protein product is CASSSRTGVGTDTQYF.

This clone was picked up a small number of times. The V call is TRBV7-2, the J call TRBJ2-7, with 7 bases identical to TRBD2. CDR3 size: 13 residues. Trimming at V came to 5 bases and at J to 5 bases, leaving 6 bases not matched to a gene. The germline V gene encodes CDR1 SGHTA and CDR2 FQGNSA. The CDR3 sequence: CASSDNRGDEQYF. For the CDR3, the DNA is TGTGCCAGCAGCGACAATCGGGGGGACGAGCAGTACTTC.

V gene TRBV4-3 combines with J gene TRBJ2-2, with D maybe TRBD1 (6 bases). The V gene lost 0 bases and the J gene lost 7 bases, with 12 bases spanning the gap. There are 15 residues in the CDR3. Germline assignment: CDR1 LGHNA and CDR2 YSLEER. Here the CDR3 DNA reads TGCGCCAGCAGCCAAGATCCTTTGACAGGCGGGGAGCTGTTTTTT. Amino acids: CASSQDPLTGGELFF.